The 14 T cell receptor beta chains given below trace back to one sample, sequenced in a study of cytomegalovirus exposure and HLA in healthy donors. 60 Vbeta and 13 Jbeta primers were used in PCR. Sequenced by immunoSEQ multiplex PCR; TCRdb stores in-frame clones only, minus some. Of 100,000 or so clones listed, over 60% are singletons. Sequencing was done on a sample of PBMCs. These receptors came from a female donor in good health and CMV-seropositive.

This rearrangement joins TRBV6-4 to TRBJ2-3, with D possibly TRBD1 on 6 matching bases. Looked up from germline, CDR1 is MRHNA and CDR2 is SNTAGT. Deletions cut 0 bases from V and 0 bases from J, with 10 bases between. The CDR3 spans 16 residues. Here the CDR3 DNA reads TGTGCCAGCAGTGACTCGGGGGACATTAGCACAGATACGCAGTATTTT. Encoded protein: CASSDSGDISTDTQYF.

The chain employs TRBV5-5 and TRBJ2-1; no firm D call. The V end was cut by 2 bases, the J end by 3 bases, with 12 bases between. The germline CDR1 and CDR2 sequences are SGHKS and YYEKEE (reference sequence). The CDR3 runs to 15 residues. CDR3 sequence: CASSFVLVVYNEQFF. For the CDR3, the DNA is TGTGCCAGCAGCTTTGTCTTAGTGGTCTACAATGAGCAGTTCTTC.

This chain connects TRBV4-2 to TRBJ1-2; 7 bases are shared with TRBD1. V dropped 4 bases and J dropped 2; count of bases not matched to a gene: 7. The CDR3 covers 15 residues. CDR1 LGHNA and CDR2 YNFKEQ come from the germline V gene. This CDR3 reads CASSRGQALNYGYTF. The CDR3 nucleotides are TGTGCCAGCAGCCGAGGACAGGCCCTGAACTATGGCTACACCTTC.

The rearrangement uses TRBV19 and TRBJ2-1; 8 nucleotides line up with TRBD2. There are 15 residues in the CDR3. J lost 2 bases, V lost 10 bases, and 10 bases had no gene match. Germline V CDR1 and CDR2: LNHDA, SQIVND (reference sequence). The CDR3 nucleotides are TGTGCCACACGGCACAGACTAGCGCCCTACAATGAGCAGTTCTTC. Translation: CATRHRLAPYNEQFF.

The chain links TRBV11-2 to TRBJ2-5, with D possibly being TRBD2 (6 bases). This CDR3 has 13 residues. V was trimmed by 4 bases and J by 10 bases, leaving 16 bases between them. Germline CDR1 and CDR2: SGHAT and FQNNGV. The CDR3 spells CASSWGLSRDQYF. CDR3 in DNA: TGTGCCAGCAGCTGGGGACTTTCCCGGGACCAGTACTTC. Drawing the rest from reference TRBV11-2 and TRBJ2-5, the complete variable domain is EAGVAQSPRYKIIEKRQSVAFWCNPISGHATLYWYQQILGQGPKLLIQFQNNGVVDDSQLPKDRFSAERLKGVDSTLKIQPAKLEDSAVYLCASSWGLSRDQYFGPGTRLLVL.

The CDR3 DNA reads as TGTGCCAGTAGTATGGCAGGGGCTGGAAACACCATATATTTT. It is translated as CASSMAGAGNTIYF. The J gene is TRBJ1-3, the V gene TRBV19; possible D gene TRBD1, 6 bases. Trimming stripped 3 bases from V and 2 bases from J, with 8 bases between. This CDR3 contains 14 residues. CDR1 LNHDA and CDR2 SQIVND come from the germline V gene (reference sequence).

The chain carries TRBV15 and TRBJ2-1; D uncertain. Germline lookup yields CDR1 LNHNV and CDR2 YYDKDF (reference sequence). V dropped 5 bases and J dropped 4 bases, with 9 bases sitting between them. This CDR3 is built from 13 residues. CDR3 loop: CATSGVRYNEQFF. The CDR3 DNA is TGTGCCACCAGCGGAGTCAGATACAATGAGCAGTTCTTC.

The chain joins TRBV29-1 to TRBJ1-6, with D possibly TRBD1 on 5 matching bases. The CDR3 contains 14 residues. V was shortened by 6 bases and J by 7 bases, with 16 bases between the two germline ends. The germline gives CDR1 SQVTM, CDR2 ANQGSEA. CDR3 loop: CSVRISGGNSPLHF. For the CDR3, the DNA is TGCAGCGTCCGTATATCGGGGGGAAATTCACCCCTCCACTTT.

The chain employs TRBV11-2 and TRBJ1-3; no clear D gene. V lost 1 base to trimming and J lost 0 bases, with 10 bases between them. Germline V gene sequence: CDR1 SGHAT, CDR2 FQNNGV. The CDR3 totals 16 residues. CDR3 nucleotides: TGTGCCAGCAGCTTAGTTTGGGCGAGCTCTGGAAACACCATATATTTT. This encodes CASSLVWASSGNTIYF.

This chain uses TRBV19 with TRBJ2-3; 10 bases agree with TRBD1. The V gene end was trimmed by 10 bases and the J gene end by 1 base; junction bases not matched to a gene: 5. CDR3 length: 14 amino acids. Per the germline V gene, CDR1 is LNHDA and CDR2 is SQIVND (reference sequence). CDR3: CATSTGGRTDTQYF. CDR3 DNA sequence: TGTGCCACCTCGACAGGGGGCCGCACAGATACGCAGTATTTT.

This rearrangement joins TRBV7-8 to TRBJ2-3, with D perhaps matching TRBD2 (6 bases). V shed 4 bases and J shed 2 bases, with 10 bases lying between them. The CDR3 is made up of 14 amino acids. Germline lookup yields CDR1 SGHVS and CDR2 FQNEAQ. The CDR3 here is CASSSGGNTDTQYF. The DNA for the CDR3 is TGTGCCAGCAGCTCCGGGGGAAACACAGATACGCAGTATTTT.

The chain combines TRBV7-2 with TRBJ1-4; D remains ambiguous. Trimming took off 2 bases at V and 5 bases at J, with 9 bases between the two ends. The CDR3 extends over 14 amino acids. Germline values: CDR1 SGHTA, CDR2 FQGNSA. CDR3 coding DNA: TGTGCCAGCAGCTTAAGGAGGTTCAATGAAAAACTGTTTTTT. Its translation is CASSLRRFNEKLFF.

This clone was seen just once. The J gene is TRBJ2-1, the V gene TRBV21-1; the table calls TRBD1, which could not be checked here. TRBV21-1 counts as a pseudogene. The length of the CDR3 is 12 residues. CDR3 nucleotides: TGTGCCAGCAGCAGACAGTACAATGAGCAGTTCTTC. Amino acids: CASSRQYNEQFF.

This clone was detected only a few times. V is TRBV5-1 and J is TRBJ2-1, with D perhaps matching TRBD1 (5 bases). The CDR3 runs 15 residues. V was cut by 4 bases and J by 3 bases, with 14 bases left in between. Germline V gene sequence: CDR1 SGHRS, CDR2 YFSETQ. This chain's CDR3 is CASSPYGRDYNEQFF. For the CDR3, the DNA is TGCGCCAGCAGCCCTTATGGCAGGGACTACAATGAGCAGTTCTTC.